One sample yielded the 3 T cell receptor beta chains listed below, sequenced in a study of CD8 T cells in Susac syndrome. RNA totalling roughly 0.5 to 1 ug underwent reverse transcription with random hexamers. TCRdb ran MiXCR on the immunoSEQ multiplex PCR reads and lists one entry per CDR3 protein. The sample carries approximately 150,000 distinct CDR3 sequences, around 94% recorded once. What was sequenced was CD4+ T cells from PBMCs. The receptors originated from a human donor in good health.

This chain uses TRBV15 with TRBJ2-7, with D hard to call. CDR1 is LNHNV, CDR2 YYDKDF, per germline (reference sequence). CDR3 length: 16 residues. Trimming pared 1 base from V and 7 bases from J, leaving 20 bases between. CDR3 in amino acids: CATSRVLTPLTWEQYF. DNA for the CDR3: TGTGCCACCAGCAGAGTTCTAACCCCACTTACGTGGGAGCAGTACTTC.

The chain carries TRBV20-1 and TRBJ2-5; 7 bases line up with TRBD2. V was pared by 3 bases and J by 5 bases, with 3 bases of the junction left unmatched. The CDR3 covers 12 residues. The V gene's germline CDR1 is DFQATT and CDR2 SNEGSKA (reference sequence). CDR3 coding DNA: TGCAGTGCTAGCCTGCGGGGGGAGACCCAGTACTTC. Residues: CSASLRGETQYF.

The chain links TRBV24-1 to TRBJ1-1; 10 nucleotides agree with TRBD1. Per the germline V gene, CDR1 is KGHDR and CDR2 is SFDVKD. Losses at the gene ends were 7 bases for V and 3 bases for J; bases not matched to a gene: 4. The CDR3 is 14 amino acids. Written as DNA, the CDR3 is TGTGCCACCAGGGGGACAGGGGCTGACACTGAAGCTTTCTTT. As protein: CATRGTGADTEAFF.